This entry lists 17 T cell receptor beta chains sequenced from one sample in a study of cytomegalovirus exposure and HLA in healthy donors. PCR amplification relied on 60 Vbeta primers (plus 13 Jbeta primers). Clones were read by immunoSEQ multiplex PCR, and TCRdb kept only the in-frame ones, dropping some. The table for this sample gives 50,000 to 55,000 clones. Sequencing was done on a sample of PBMCs. These receptors originate from a woman aged 55-70 years in good health and CMV-seropositive.

V and J are TRBV2 and TRBJ1-6, with 7 bases aligning to TRBD1. The junction had 1 base not matched to a gene; V was cut back by 4 bases and J by 1 base. The CDR3 has 15 residues. In germline, CDR1 is SNHLY, CDR2 FYNNEI. The CDR3 reads CASSATGSYNSPLHF. In nucleotides, the CDR3 is TGTGCCAGCAGTGCGACAGGGTCCTATAATTCACCCCTCCACTTT.

The chain employs TRBV5-1 and TRBJ2-5; no clear D gene. The CDR3 spans 14 residues. V dropped 4 bases and J dropped 3 bases, with 13 bases sitting between them. CDR1 and CDR2 from the germline V gene are SGHRS and YFSETQ. In DNA, the CDR3 is TGCGCCAGCAGCCTGATCTCCGGAGAAGAGACCCAGTACTTC. It is translated as CASSLISGEETQYF.

The chain recombines TRBV25-1 with TRBJ2-1, with a weak D call TRBD2 (5 bases). CDR3 length equals 15 residues. From germline, CDR1 is MGHDK and CDR2 SYGVNS. Trimming took 3 bases from V and 2 from J, leaving 11 bases between them. DNA for the CDR3: TGTGCCAGCAGTGATCCCGGGAAAACCTACAATGAGCAGTTCTTC. Translating it yields CASSDPGKTYNEQFF.

A remark on this clone: The junction does not match germline at one end; this may be a read error. The CDR3 region is CASSLERPPGEQYF. In DNA, the CDR3 is TGTGCTAGCAGCTTAGAAAGGCCCCCGGGCGAGCAGTACTTC. This rearrangement joins TRBV7-7 to TRBJ2-7, with D hard to call. The CDR3 is 14 amino acids. The germline CDR1 and CDR2 sequences are SSHAT and FNYEAQ (reference sequence).

V gene TRBV4-1 combines with J gene TRBJ1-6; D unclear. This CDR3 spans 19 amino acids. Trimming took off 1 base at V and 0 bases at J, with 16 bases between the two ends. Looked up from germline, CDR1 is MGHRA and CDR2 is YSYEKL. CDR3 sequence (DNA): TGCGCCAGCAGCCAAGTTCGGGAGGACGTCTACTCCTATAATTCACCCCTCCACTTT. It is translated as CASSQVREDVYSYNSPLHF.

The V gene is TRBV7-2, the J gene TRBJ1-2; 9 nucleotides agree with TRBD1. The V segment lost 6 bases and the J segment 8 bases; nucleotides outside the gene matches: 4. The CDR3 has 12 amino acids. Germline V gene sequence: CDR1 SGHTA, CDR2 FQGNSA. The CDR3 DNA reads TGTGCCAGCAGAACAGGGGGCGCGGGCTACACCTTC. Translation gives CASRTGGAGYTF.

This chain uses TRBV14 with TRBJ1-2; unclear D gene. In germline, CDR1 is SGHDN, CDR2 FVKESK. The CDR3 runs to 14 residues. Trimming pared 2 bases from V and 7 bases from J, leaving 14 bases between. Here the CDR3 DNA reads TGTGCCAGCAGCCAAACTGGCAGGTTCACTGGCTACACCTTC. Residues: CASSQTGRFTGYTF.

The V gene is TRBV4-2, the J gene TRBJ2-6; TRBD2 might be the D (6 bases). Germline lookup yields CDR1 LGHNA and CDR2 YNFKEQ. V lost 4 bases, J lost 0 bases, and 22 bases lay in between. The CDR3 consists of 20 residues. The CDR3 spells CASSPRSPAGLSSGANVLTF. CDR3 nucleotides: TGTGCCAGCAGCCCAAGGTCCCCAGCGGGCCTTAGCTCTGGGGCCAACGTCCTGACTTTC.

The chain joins TRBV6-6 to TRBJ2-7, with 7 nucleotides matching TRBD1. The CDR3 covers 15 residues. Germline V gene lookup returns CDR1 MNHNY and CDR2 SVGAGI (reference sequence). V dropped 1 base and J dropped 4; count of bases not matched to a gene: 7. The DNA for the CDR3 is TGTGCCAGCAGTTACTTGGGGACAGCAAGTTACGAGCAGTACTTC. This codes for CASSYLGTASYEQYF.

The chain joins TRBV6-4 to TRBJ1-4, with no clear D. Germline values: CDR1 MRHNA, CDR2 SNTAGT. V lost 6 bases to trimming and J lost 7 bases, with 18 bases between them. This CDR3 comprises 15 residues. This chain's CDR3 is CASRRDGALSEKLFF. The CDR3 nucleotides read TGTGCCAGCAGACGCGATGGAGCATTAAGTGAAAAACTGTTTTTT.

The chain links TRBV5-6 to TRBJ1-5, with 7 positions matching TRBD1. CDR3 length equals 15 residues. Trimming cost V 4 bases and J 4 bases; bases outside gene matches: 8. CDR1 and CDR2 (germline): SGHDT, YYEEEE. The DNA of the CDR3 is TGTGCCAGCAGCCGTCGGGACAGAGCTAATCAGCCCCAGCATTTT. Protein product: CASSRRDRANQPQHF.

This chain links TRBV4-1 with TRBJ1-1; D not certain. Germline CDR1 and CDR2: MGHRA and YSYEKL. The CDR3 consists of 13 residues. Between the trimmed V and J ends, which lost 6 bases and 0 bases, there was a span of 8 bases. The CDR3 is CASRSKMNTEAFF. The CDR3 bases are TGCGCCAGCAGGTCTAAGATGAACACTGAAGCTTTCTTT.

V is TRBV6-6 and J is TRBJ1-1, with D perhaps TRBD1 (5 bases). In germline, CDR1 is MNHNY, CDR2 SVGAGI (reference sequence). V was trimmed by 0 bases and J by 3 bases, leaving 8 bases between them. CDR3 length equals 14 residues. The CDR3 bases are TGTGCCAGCAGTTACTCTGGGGCTGACACTGAAGCTTTCTTT. The encoded protein is CASSYSGADTEAFF.

The CDR3, as DNA: TGTGCCAGCAGTTACTCGACAGGGTATGGGCCCCAGCATTTT. As protein: CASSYSTGYGPQHF. The chain combines TRBV6-5 with TRBJ1-5, with 7 bases lining up with TRBD1. Germline V gene lookup returns CDR1 MNHEY and CDR2 SVGAGI. CDR3 length: 14 residues. V trimming: 0 bases; J trimming: 9 bases; junction bases outside the gene matches: 5.

The CDR3 DNA reads as TGCGCCAGCAGTGGGGCGAACTATGGCTACACCTTC. The encoded protein is CASSGANYGYTF. The rearrangement uses TRBV5-1 and TRBJ1-2; possibly TRBD1 for D (5 bases). The germline V gene has CDR1 SGHRS and CDR2 YFSETQ. Trimming removed 5 bases at V and 2 bases at J, with 7 bases between. The CDR3 is 12 residues long.

The chain is built from TRBV5-6 and TRBJ2-1; tentative D call: TRBD1 (5 bases). V lost 4 bases and J 1 base, leaving 18 bases between the germline ends. This CDR3 has 17 residues. Germline-derived CDR1 and CDR2 are SGHDT and YYEEEE. The CDR3 sequence is CASSLLARVFSYNEQFF. CDR3 coding DNA: TGTGCCAGCAGCCTCCTGGCCAGGGTATTTTCCTACAATGAGCAGTTCTTC.

The rearrangement uses TRBV4-1 and TRBJ1-2, with 9 bases lining up with TRBD1. CDR3 length equals 17 residues. CDR1 and CDR2 (germline): MGHRA, YSYEKL. The ends lost 0 bases at V and 7 bases at J; junction bases unmatched: 12. The CDR3 region has the DNA TGCGCCAGCAGCCAAGATTTACAGGGGGCGCGAGGAAGTGGCTACACCTTC. It translates to CASSQDLQGARGSGYTF.